Following are 12 T cell receptor beta chains from one sample sequenced in a study of CD8 T cells in ankylosing spondylitis. TCRdb reanalysed the 5' RACE reads using MiXCR and keeps one entry per CDR3 protein. The sample lists 150,000 to 200,000 distinct CDR3 sequences; approximately 13% were seen once. Sequenced input: blood, either unsorted or a sorted T cell fraction (not recorded which). The source of these receptors is a female donor with ankylosing spondylitis or in good health (not recorded which).

V gene TRBV5-1 combines with J gene TRBJ2-1; 15 bases are a match to TRBD2. With 4 bases clipped from V and 7 bases from J, the junction kept 9 bases outside the gene matches. Germline lookup yields CDR1 SGHRS and CDR2 YFSETQ. This CDR3 is 17 amino acids long. The CDR3 sequence is CASSHYGLAGGYNEQFF. The CDR3 region has the DNA TGCGCCAGCAGCCACTACGGACTAGCGGGAGGGTATAATGAGCAGTTCTTC.

This clonotype has a single count. A much larger clone sits a single nucleotide away, making a read error possible. The chain recombines TRBV7-2 with TRBJ2-3, with TRBD2 matching over 9 bases. Looked up from germline, CDR1 is SGHTA and CDR2 is FQGNSA. J gave up 14 bases and V 2 bases, and 11 bases lay outside the gene matches. The CDR3 is 14 amino acids. CDR3 residues: CASSLTPQREVSYF. The CDR3 region has the DNA TGTGCCAGCAGCTTAACCCCCCAGCGGGAGGTGTCGTATTTT.

This clonotype appeared a few times. This chain connects TRBV6-2 or TRBV6-3 to TRBJ2-1; tentatively, D is TRBD2 (6 bases). V was shortened by 9 bases and J by 8 bases, with 26 bases between the two germline ends. The CDR3 loop spans 16 amino acids. The V gene's germline CDR1 is MNHEY and CDR2 SVGEGT. The CDR3 reads CASRPTAGLTVHEQFF. CDR3 sequence (DNA): TGTGCCAGTAGACCGACCGCGGGATTAACAGTCCATGAGCAGTTCTTC.

This clonotype was detected many times. This rearrangement joins TRBV7-3 to TRBJ2-1, with 9 bases identical to TRBD2. The CDR3 is 15 amino acids. The trim removed 4 bases at V and 4 bases at J, leaving 5 bases unmatched. Germline CDR1 reads SGHTA; CDR2 reads FQGTGA. The CDR3: CASSYRLAAYNEQFF. The CDR3 bases are TGTGCCAGCAGCTACCGACTAGCGGCTTACAATGAGCAGTTCTTC. The full variable domain, its missing parts supplied by reference TRBV7-3 and TRBJ2-1, is GAGVSQTPSNKVTEKGKYVELRCDPISGHTALYWYRQSLGQGPEFLIYFQGTGAADDSGLPNDRFFAVRPEGSVSTLKIQRTERGDSAVYLCASSYRLAAYNEQFFGPGTRLTVL.

V and J are TRBV12-3 or TRBV12-4 and TRBJ2-4; D gene unclear. The CDR3 length is 14 residues. V was cut by 6 bases and J by 7 bases, with 16 bases left in between. The CDR3 DNA is TGTGCCAGCAGCCCCGCTACAAAACGGAACATTCAGTACTTC. Translating it yields CASSPATKRNIQYF.

The table lists this clonotype with many counts. This chain connects TRBV20-1 to TRBJ2-7; 8 positions match TRBD2. The length of the CDR3 is 14 residues. J lost 2 bases, V lost 7 bases, and 10 bases had no gene match. Germline CDR1 reads DFQATT; CDR2 reads SNEGSKA (reference sequence). As DNA, the CDR3 is TGCAGTGGTGCTAGCGGGTTACCCCCCTACGAGCAGTACTTC. This gives the protein CSGASGLPPYEQYF.

This clonotype was detected ten times or more. J is TRBJ1-1 and V is TRBV6-5; TRBD1 aligns across 7 bases. The trim removed 5 bases at V and 5 bases at J, leaving 8 bases unmatched. CDR1 MNHEY and CDR2 SVGAGI come from the germline V gene. CDR3 length: 14 amino acids. CDR3: CASSTRQGRTEAFF. The CDR3 nucleotides are TGTGCCAGCAGTACTAGACAGGGCCGAACTGAAGCTTTCTTT.

This clonotype was picked up many times. The chain uses TRBV7-9 and TRBJ2-1, with 13 bases aligning to TRBD2. The CDR3 is 15 residues long. Germline V lookup: CDR1 SEHNR, CDR2 FQNEAQ (reference sequence). The trim removed 7 bases at V and 8 bases at J, leaving 8 bases unmatched. CDR3 residues: CASTVLAGGLDEQFF. The CDR3 DNA sequence: TGTGCCAGCACCGTACTAGCGGGAGGGCTGGATGAGCAGTTCTTC.

The chain uses TRBV11-2 and TRBJ2-1, with TRBD2 identical over 7 bases. V shed 4 bases and J 6 bases; nucleotides not matched to a gene: 9. Looked up from germline, CDR1 is SGHAT and CDR2 is FQNNGV. CDR3 size: 15 residues. CDR3 in amino acids: CASSYGLGLGNEQFF. The CDR3, as DNA: TGTGCCAGCAGCTATGGACTCGGACTAGGCAATGAGCAGTTCTTC.

This clonotype has more than one count but fewer than ten. The chain couples TRBV21-1 to TRBJ1-2; the listed D gene, TRBD1, was not tested against the DNA. TRBV21-1 is designated a pseudogene. The CDR3 is 17 residues long. The CDR3 DNA sequence: TGTGCCAGCAGCAAAGGGGGGCAGGACAGAGAAAACTATGGCTACACCTTC. It codes for CASSKGGQDRENYGYTF.

As regards this clonotype: Given a much more abundant clone one base away, this may be a read error. V usage is TRBV24-1 and J usage is TRBJ2-2; 8 bases are a match to TRBD1. CDR3 length: 15 residues. The V and J ends lost 4 bases and 9 bases, in that order; junction bases with no gene match: 9. CDR1 KGHDR and CDR2 SFDVKD come from the germline V gene. CDR3 region: CATSDPGGAAWELFF. Written as DNA, the CDR3 is TGTGCCACCAGTGACCCAGGGGGCGCGGCCTGGGAGCTGTTTTTT.

At least ten counts were recorded for this clonotype. The chain carries TRBV4-1 and TRBJ2-1; the match to TRBD2 covers 9 bases. V gave up 0 bases and J gave up 7 bases; unmatched junction bases: 10. The CDR3 totals 17 residues. Looked up from germline, CDR1 is MGHRA and CDR2 is YSYEKL. The CDR3, as DNA: TGCGCCAGCAGCCAAGATCGCGATCTAGCGGGACAGAATGAGCAGTTCTTC. Translation: CASSQDRDLAGQNEQFF.